The 7 T cell receptor beta chains presented below share a single source sample, sequenced in a study of T cell responses to AZD1222 COVID-19 vaccine. Here immunoSEQ multiplex PCR was the method, and the copy in TCRdb shows in-frame clones only, minus some. This sample has fewer than 150,000 clones; 92% occur once, and the top ten carry 7.9%. Specimen: peripheral blood, collected 28 days after the second AZD1222 dose. Every receptor here comes from an adult who received the AZD1222 COVID-19 vaccine.

The chain employs TRBV12-3 or TRBV12-4 and TRBJ2-5; no clear D gene. Between the trimmed V and J ends, which lost 2 bases and 2 bases, there was a span of 6 bases. The CDR3 is 13 residues long. CDR3 coding DNA: TGTGCCAGCAGTTTATTCAGTCAAGAGACCCAGTACTTC. Its translation: CASSLFSQETQYF.

J is TRBJ2-7 and V is TRBV5-4; TRBD1 aligns across 8 bases. V shed 4 bases and J 8 bases; nucleotides not matched to a gene: 11. This CDR3 comprises 14 residues. CDR1 is SGHNT and CDR2 is YYREEE in the germline V gene (reference sequence). Written as DNA, the CDR3 is TGTGCCAGCAGCCGGGGACAGGACCCTCCCCAGCAGTACTTC. Protein: CASSRGQDPPQQYF.

Here the CDR3 reads CASSQDVSGRAYPNYGYTF. CDR3 DNA: TGTGCCAGCAGCCAAGATGTTTCGGGCAGGGCATACCCTAACTATGGCTACACCTTC. The V call is TRBV4-2, the J call TRBJ1-2, with D possibly being TRBD1 (5 bases). Germline V gene data show CDR1 as LGHNA and CDR2 as YNFKEQ. CDR3 length equals 19 residues. Trimming cost V 0 bases and J 0 bases, with 20 bases left between them.

This chain connects TRBV7-9 to TRBJ1-2; 7 bases line up with TRBD1. The V gene's germline CDR1 is SEHNR and CDR2 FQNEAQ (reference sequence). The CDR3 contains 14 residues. V was pared by 7 bases and J by 6 bases, with 11 bases of the junction left unmatched. The CDR3 nucleotides read TGTGCCAGCACCTCAGGGAGGGGGCCAGATGGCTACACCTTC. Amino acid sequence: CASTSGRGPDGYTF.

The V gene is TRBV19, the J gene TRBJ2-6; TRBD2 might be the D (6 bases). The germline V gene encodes CDR1 LNHDA and CDR2 SQIVND (reference sequence). The CDR3 is 15 amino acids. V dropped 3 bases and J dropped 3 bases, with 9 bases sitting between them. CDR3 residues: CASSMRGGGANVLTF. The CDR3 coding sequence is TGTGCCAGTAGTATGCGGGGCGGTGGGGCCAACGTCCTGACTTTC.

The V call is TRBV6-2 or TRBV6-3, the J call TRBJ1-1; D not resolved. Germline CDR1 reads MNHEY; CDR2 reads SVGEGT. This CDR3 comprises 16 residues. The ends were cut back, 0 bases at V and 4 bases at J, with 15 bases in the middle. The CDR3, as DNA: TGTGCCAGCAGTTACTCGCCCGGGCAGGTTTTCACTGAAGCTTTCTTT. Encoded protein: CASSYSPGQVFTEAFF.

The chain combines TRBV12-3 or TRBV12-4 with TRBJ2-2; D is unclear. CDR3 length equals 13 residues. The V end was cut by 3 bases, the J end by 6 bases, with 8 bases between. The CDR3, as DNA: TGTGCCAGCAGTTTGCAATTGGCCGGGGAGCTGTTTTTT. It encodes CASSLQLAGELFF.